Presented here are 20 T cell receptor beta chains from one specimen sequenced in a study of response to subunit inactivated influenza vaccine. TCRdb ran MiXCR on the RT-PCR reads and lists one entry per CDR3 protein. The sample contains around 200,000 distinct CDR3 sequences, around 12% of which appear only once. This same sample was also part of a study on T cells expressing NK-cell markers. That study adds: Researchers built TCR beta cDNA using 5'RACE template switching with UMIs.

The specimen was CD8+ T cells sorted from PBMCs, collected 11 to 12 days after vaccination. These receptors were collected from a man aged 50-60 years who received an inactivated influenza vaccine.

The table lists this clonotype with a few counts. In nucleotides, the CDR3 is TGTGCCAGCAGCCAAGATTGGGGGGGCTACTATGGCTACACCTTC. The encoded protein is CASSQDWGGYYGYTF. The chain has TRBV4-2 and TRBJ1-2; D may be TRBD1 (6 bases). Germline CDR1 is LGHNA and CDR2 is YNFKEQ. V lost 0 bases to trimming and J lost 3 bases, with 11 bases between them. The CDR3 is made up of 15 amino acids.

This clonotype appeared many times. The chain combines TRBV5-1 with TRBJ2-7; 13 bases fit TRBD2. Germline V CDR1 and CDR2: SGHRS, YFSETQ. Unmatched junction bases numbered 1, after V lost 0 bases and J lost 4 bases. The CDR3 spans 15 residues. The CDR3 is CASSLGTSGSYEQYF. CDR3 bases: TGCGCCAGCAGCTTGGGGACTAGCGGGAGTTACGAGCAGTACTTC. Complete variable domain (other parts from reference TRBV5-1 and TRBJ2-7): KAGVTQTPRYLIKTRGQQVTLSCSPISGHRSVSWYQQTPGQGLQFLFEYFSETQRNKGNFPGRFSGRQFSNSRSEMNVSTLELGDSALYLCASSLGTSGSYEQYFGPGTRLTVT.

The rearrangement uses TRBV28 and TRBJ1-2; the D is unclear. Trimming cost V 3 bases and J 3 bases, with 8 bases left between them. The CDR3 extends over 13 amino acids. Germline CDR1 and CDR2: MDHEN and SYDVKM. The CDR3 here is CASSFARYYGYTF. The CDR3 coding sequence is TGTGCCAGCAGTTTCGCCAGGTACTATGGCTACACCTTC.

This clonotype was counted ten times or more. CDR3 region: CASSSTIAGDVDGELFF. CDR3 bases: TGTGCCAGCAGCTCCACAATAGCGGGAGATGTGGACGGGGAGCTGTTTTTT. V is TRBV7-9 and J is TRBJ2-2; TRBD2 matches at 9 bases. V was clipped by 4 bases and J by 7 bases; unmatched bases: 13. Per germline, CDR1 SEHNR and CDR2 FQNEAQ (reference sequence). The length of the CDR3 is 17 residues.

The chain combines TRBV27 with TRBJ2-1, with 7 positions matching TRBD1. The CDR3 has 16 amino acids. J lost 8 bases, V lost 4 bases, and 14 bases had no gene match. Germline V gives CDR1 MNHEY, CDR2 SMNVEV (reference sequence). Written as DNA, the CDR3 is TGTGCCAGCAGTTCGATAGTACAGGGGAGTCTGGATGAGCAGTTCTTC. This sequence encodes CASSSIVQGSLDEQFF.

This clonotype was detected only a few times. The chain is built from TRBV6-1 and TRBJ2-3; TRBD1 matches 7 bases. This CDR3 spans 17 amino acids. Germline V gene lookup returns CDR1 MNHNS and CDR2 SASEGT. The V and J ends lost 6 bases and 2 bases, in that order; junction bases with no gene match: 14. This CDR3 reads CASSRLFRDSYTDTQYF. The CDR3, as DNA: TGTGCCAGCAGCCGTCTCTTCCGGGACAGCTACACAGATACGCAGTATTTT.

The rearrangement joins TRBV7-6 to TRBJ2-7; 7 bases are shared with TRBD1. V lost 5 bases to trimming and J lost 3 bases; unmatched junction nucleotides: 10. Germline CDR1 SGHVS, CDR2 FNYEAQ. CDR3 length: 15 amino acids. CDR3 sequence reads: CASSNGQAADYEQYF. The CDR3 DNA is TGTGCCAGCAGCAACGGACAGGCCGCAGACTACGAGCAGTACTTC.

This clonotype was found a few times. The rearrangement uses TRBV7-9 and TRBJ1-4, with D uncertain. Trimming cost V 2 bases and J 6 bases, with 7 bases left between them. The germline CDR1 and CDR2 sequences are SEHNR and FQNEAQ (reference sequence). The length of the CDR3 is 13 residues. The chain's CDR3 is CASSLLEDEKLFF. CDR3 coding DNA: TGTGCCAGCAGCTTACTGGAGGATGAAAAACTGTTTTTT.

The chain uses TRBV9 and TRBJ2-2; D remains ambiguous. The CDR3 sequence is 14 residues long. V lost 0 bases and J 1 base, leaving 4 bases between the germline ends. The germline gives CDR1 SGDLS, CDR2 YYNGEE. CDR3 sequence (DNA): TGTGCCAGCAGCGTAGCGGGGAACACCGGGGAGCTGTTTTTT. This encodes CASSVAGNTGELFF.

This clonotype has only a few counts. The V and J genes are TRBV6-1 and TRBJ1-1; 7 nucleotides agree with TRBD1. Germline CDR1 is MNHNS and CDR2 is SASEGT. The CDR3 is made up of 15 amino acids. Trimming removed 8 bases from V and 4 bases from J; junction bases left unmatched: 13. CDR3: CASQGVGQRGTEAFF. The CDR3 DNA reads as TGTGCCAGCCAGGGGGTGGGACAGAGGGGCACTGAAGCTTTCTTT.

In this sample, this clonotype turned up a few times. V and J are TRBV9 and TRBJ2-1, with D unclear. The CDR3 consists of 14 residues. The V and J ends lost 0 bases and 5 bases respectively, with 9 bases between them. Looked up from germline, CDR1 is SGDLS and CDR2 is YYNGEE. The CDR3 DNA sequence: TGTGCCAGCAGCGTAGCGGGTTTGGACAATGAGCAGTTCTTC. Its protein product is CASSVAGLDNEQFF.

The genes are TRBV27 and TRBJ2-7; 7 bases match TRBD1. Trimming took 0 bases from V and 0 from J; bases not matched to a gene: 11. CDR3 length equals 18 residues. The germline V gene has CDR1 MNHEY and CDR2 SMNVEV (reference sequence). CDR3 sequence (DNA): TGTGCCAGCAGTTTATCCGCACCACTCGACAGGGACTCCTACGAGCAGTACTTC. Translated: CASSLSAPLDRDSYEQYF.

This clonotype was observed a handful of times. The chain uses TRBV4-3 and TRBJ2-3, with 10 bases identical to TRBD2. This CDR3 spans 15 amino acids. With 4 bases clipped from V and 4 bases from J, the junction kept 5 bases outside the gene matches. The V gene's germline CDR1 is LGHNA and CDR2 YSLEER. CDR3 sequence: CASSPLAGSADTQYF. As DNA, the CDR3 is TGCGCCAGCAGCCCACTAGCGGGAAGCGCAGATACGCAGTATTTT.

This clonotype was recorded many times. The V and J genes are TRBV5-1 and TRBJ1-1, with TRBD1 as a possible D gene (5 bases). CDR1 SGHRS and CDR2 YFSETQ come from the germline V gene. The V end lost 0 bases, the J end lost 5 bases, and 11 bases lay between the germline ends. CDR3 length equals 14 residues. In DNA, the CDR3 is TGCGCCAGCAGCTTGGGGGCGGGGGGGACTGAAGCTTTCTTT. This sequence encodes CASSLGAGGTEAFF.

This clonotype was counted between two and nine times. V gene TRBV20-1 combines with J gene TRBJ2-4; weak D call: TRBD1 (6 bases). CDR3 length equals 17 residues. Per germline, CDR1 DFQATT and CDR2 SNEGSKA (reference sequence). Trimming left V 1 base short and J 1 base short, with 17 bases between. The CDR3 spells CSARASHRAGAKNIQYF. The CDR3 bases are TGCAGTGCTAGAGCCAGCCACAGGGCCGGGGCCAAAAACATTCAGTACTTC.

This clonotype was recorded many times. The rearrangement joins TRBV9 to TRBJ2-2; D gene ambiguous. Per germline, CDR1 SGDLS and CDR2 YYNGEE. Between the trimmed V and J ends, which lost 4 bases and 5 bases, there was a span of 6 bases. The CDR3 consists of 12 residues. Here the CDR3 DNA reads TGTGCCAGCAGCCAGAGGACCGGGGAGCTGTTTTTT. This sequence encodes CASSQRTGELFF.

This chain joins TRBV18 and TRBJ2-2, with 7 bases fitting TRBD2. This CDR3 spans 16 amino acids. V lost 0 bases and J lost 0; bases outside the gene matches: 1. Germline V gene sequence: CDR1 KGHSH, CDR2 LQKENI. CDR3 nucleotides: TGTGCCAGCTCACCACCGGGGAGGGCGAACACCGGGGAGCTGTTTTTT. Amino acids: CASSPPGRANTGELFF.

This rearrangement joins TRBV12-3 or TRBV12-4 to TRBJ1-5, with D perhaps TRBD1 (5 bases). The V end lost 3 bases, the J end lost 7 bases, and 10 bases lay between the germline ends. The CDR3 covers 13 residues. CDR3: CASSFPGGQPQHF. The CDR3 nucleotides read TGTGCCAGCAGTTTCCCGGGGGGGCAGCCCCAGCATTTT.

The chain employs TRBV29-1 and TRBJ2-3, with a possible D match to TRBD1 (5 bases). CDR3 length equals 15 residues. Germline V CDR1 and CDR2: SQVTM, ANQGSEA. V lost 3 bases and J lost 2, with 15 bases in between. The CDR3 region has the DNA TGCAGCGTTGAGGGTCCAGGGTCCATCACAGATACGCAGTATTTT. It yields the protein CSVEGPGSITDTQYF.

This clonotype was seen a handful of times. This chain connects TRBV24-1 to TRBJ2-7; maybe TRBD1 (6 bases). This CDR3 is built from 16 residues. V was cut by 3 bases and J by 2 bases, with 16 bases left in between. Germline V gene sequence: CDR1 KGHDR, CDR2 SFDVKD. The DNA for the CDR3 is TGTGCCACCAGTGATACCGGGACACTAACAGCCTACGAGCAGTACTTC. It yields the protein CATSDTGTLTAYEQYF.